The 2 T cell receptor beta chains below all came from one sample that was sequenced in a study of blood T cell repertoires in COVID-19. Data came from immunoSEQ multiplex PCR; TCRdb stores just in-frame clones and leaves some out. This table holds about 150,000 clones, 90% found once. Specimen: peripheral blood. The receptors originated from a man aged 50-59 years with acute or convalescent COVID-19.

The chain uses TRBV27 and TRBJ1-6; possibly TRBD1 for D (6 bases). V lost 3 bases, J lost 8 bases, and 11 bases lay in between. Germline assignment: CDR1 MNHEY and CDR2 SMNVEV (reference sequence). The CDR3 totals 14 residues. The CDR3 nucleotides are TGTGCCAGCAGTTTGGCAGGGGCGGATTCACCCCTCCACTTT. It specifies CASSLAGADSPLHF.

This clone was observed once. The rearrangement uses TRBV5-6 and TRBJ2-5, with 7 bases identical to TRBD2. V was clipped by 1 base and J by 4 bases; unmatched bases: 7. Germline values: CDR1 SGHDT, CDR2 YYEEEE. This CDR3 has 15 amino acids. CDR3 loop: CASSLLTSDRETQYF. The CDR3 DNA reads as TGTGCCAGCAGCTTGCTTACTAGCGACAGAGAGACCCAGTACTTC.